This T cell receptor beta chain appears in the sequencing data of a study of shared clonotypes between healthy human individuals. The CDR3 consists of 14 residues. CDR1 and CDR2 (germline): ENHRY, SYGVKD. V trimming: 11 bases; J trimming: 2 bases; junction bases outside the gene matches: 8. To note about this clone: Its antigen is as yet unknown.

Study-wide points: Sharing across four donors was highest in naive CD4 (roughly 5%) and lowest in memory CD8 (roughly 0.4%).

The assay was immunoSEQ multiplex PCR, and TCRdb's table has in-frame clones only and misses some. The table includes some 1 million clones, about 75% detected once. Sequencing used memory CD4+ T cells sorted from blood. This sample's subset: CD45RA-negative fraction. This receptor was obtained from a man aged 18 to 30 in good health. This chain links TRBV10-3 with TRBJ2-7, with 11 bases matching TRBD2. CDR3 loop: CASQPGLAAYEQYF. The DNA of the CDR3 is TGTGCCTCCCAACCGGGACTAGCGGCCTACGAGCAGTACTTC.